These T cell receptor beta chains were read from a single sample in a study of T cell responses to AZD1222 COVID-19 vaccine. Sequenced by immunoSEQ multiplex PCR; TCRdb stores in-frame clones only, minus some. The table lists 140,000 or so clones, about 92% of them singletons, with roughly 1.5% in the top ten. The sequencing used peripheral blood, collected 28 days after the second AZD1222 dose. The source is an adult who received the AZD1222 COVID-19 vaccine. The CDR3 runs from the conserved cysteine through the conserved F or W. Each record gives: D gene, V gene, clone size, J gene, CDR3 DNA, CDR3 protein. A D gene is named only where the DNA matches it firmly. The size of a clone is reported for some rows only, either as once, few or many, or as a class for expanded clones.

d_gene: TRBD2
v_gene: TRBV7-6
abundance: NA
j_gene: TRBJ2-2
CDR3nt: TGTGCCAGCAGCTTAACAGGACTAGCGCGCTCCGGGGAGCTGTTTTTT
CDR3aa: CASSLTGLARSGELFF

d_gene: NA
v_gene: TRBV19
abundance: NA
j_gene: TRBJ2-3
CDR3nt: TGTGCCAGTAGTCCGCGCTACACAGATACGCAGTATTTT
CDR3aa: CASSPRYTDTQYF

d_gene: NA
v_gene: TRBV9
abundance: NA
j_gene: TRBJ2-5
CDR3nt: TGTGCCAGCAGCCCCTGGGGGGCTGGGGAGACCCAGTACTTC
CDR3aa: CASSPWGAGETQYF

d_gene: NA
v_gene: TRBV19
abundance: NA
j_gene: TRBJ2-5
CDR3nt: TGTGCCAGTAGTATACGCCCACAGATCCAAGAGACCCAGTACTTC
CDR3aa: CASSIRPQIQETQYF

d_gene: TRBD1
v_gene: TRBV18
abundance: NA
j_gene: TRBJ2-7
CDR3nt: TGTGCCAGCTCACCACTAACGACAGGGGCAGGGGAGCAGTACTTC
CDR3aa: CASSPLTTGAGEQYF

d_gene: NA
v_gene: TRBV4-1
abundance: NA
j_gene: TRBJ2-7
CDR3nt: TGCGCCAGCAGCCAAGGTCTATTGGCATTCGAGCAGTACTTC
CDR3aa: CASSQGLLAFEQYF

d_gene: NA
v_gene: TRBV7-9
abundance: NA
j_gene: TRBJ1-2
CDR3nt: TGTGCCAGCAGCGCCCAGAGGGGCCGCGACTATGGCTACACCTTC
CDR3aa: CASSAQRGRDYGYTF

d_gene: TRBD2
v_gene: TRBV5-4
abundance: NA
j_gene: TRBJ2-7
CDR3nt: TGTGCCAGCAGCTCTCGGGGGGGACTCAGCTCCTACGAGCAGTACTTC
CDR3aa: CASSSRGGLSSYEQYF

d_gene: NA
v_gene: TRBV11-1
abundance: NA
j_gene: TRBJ2-2
CDR3nt: TGTGCCAGCAGCTTCGACGGGGAGCTGTTTTTT
CDR3aa: CASSFDGELFF

d_gene: NA
v_gene: TRBV5-4
abundance: NA
j_gene: TRBJ2-4
CDR3nt: TGTGCCAGCAGCCAGACGGTAGCCAAAAACATTCAGTACTTC
CDR3aa: CASSQTVAKNIQYF

d_gene: NA
v_gene: TRBV7-9
abundance: NA
j_gene: TRBJ2-7
CDR3nt: TGTGCCAGCAGCTTATATCCCGTCACCAGCTTC
CDR3aa: CASSLYPVTSF

d_gene: NA
v_gene: TRBV6-5
abundance: NA
j_gene: TRBJ2-7
CDR3nt: TGTGCCAGCAGTTACTCCCCGGGAGCTCGCTACGAGCAGTACTTC
CDR3aa: CASSYSPGARYEQYF

d_gene: NA
v_gene: TRBV6-4
abundance: NA
j_gene: TRBJ1-5
CDR3nt: TGTGCCAGCAGTGAAGTCAGCAATCAGCCCCAGCATTTT
CDR3aa: CASSEVSNQPQHF

d_gene: NA
v_gene: TRBV4-1
abundance: once
j_gene: TRBJ1-2
CDR3nt: TGCGCCAGCAGCCAAGACCGGCAGGTCCCAAGCTATGGCTACACCTTC
CDR3aa: CASSQDRQVPSYGYTF

d_gene: TRBD2
v_gene: TRBV11-2
abundance: NA
j_gene: TRBJ2-1
CDR3nt: TGTGCCAGCAGCTTAGGGACTAGCGGGAGGGCCGTCTACAATGAGCAGTTCTTC
CDR3aa: CASSLGTSGRAVYNEQFF

d_gene: NA
v_gene: TRBV27
abundance: NA
j_gene: TRBJ1-2
CDR3nt: TGTGCCAGCAGTTTACAGGCAGCTCCTATCTATGGCTACACCTTC
CDR3aa: CASSLQAAPIYGYTF

d_gene: TRBD2
v_gene: TRBV5-6
abundance: NA
j_gene: TRBJ2-3
CDR3nt: TGTGCCAGCAGCTTCGGGGGGGCGGCAGATACGCAGTATTTT
CDR3aa: CASSFGGAADTQYF

d_gene: NA
v_gene: TRBV7-3
abundance: NA
j_gene: TRBJ2-3
CDR3nt: TGTGCCAGCAGCACCACCGGCAGGGATACGCAGTATTTT
CDR3aa: CASSTTGRDTQYF

d_gene: NA
v_gene: TRBV10-3
abundance: NA
j_gene: TRBJ1-1
CDR3nt: TGTGCCATCAGGGAGGGACCGGACACTGAAGCTTTCTTT
CDR3aa: CAIREGPDTEAFF

d_gene: TRBD1
v_gene: TRBV9
abundance: NA
j_gene: TRBJ2-3
CDR3nt: TGTGCCAGCAGCGTAGGACAGGGATCGGAGGCAGATACGCAGTATTTT
CDR3aa: CASSVGQGSEADTQYF

d_gene: NA
v_gene: TRBV5-6
abundance: NA
j_gene: TRBJ1-2
CDR3nt: TGTGCCAGCAGCCCCGGTGATCGGGGCTACACCTTC
CDR3aa: CASSPGDRGYTF

d_gene: TRBD1
v_gene: TRBV7-2
abundance: NA
j_gene: TRBJ2-1
CDR3nt: TGTGCCAGCAGCTTCCTCTTCCGGGACAGCGAGCAGTTCTTC
CDR3aa: CASSFLFRDSEQFF

d_gene: TRBD2
v_gene: TRBV24-1
abundance: NA
j_gene: TRBJ2-5
CDR3nt: TGTGCCACCCGGGGGGAGGGCCAAGAGACCCAGTACTTC
CDR3aa: CATRGEGQETQYF

d_gene: TRBD1
v_gene: TRBV18
abundance: NA
j_gene: TRBJ1-2
CDR3nt: TGTGCCAGCTCACCGCCCGGGACAGGGGGCTTCTCCTATGGCTACACCTTC
CDR3aa: CASSPPGTGGFSYGYTF

d_gene: NA
v_gene: TRBV29-1
abundance: few
j_gene: TRBJ1-1
CDR3nt: TGCAGCACGACAGAGGGGTCGGGCACTGAAGCTTTCTTT
CDR3aa: CSTTEGSGTEAFF

d_gene: NA
v_gene: TRBV5-1
abundance: NA
j_gene: TRBJ1-1
CDR3nt: TGCGCCAGCAGCTTGGTGGGGGGCTGGAGCATTAACACTGAAGCTTTCTTT
CDR3aa: CASSLVGGWSINTEAFF

d_gene: NA
v_gene: TRBV27
abundance: NA
j_gene: TRBJ2-2
CDR3nt: TGTGCCAGCAGTTTAGCTAGAAATCGGAACACCGGGGAGCTGTTTTTT
CDR3aa: CASSLARNRNTGELFF

d_gene: TRBD1
v_gene: TRBV6-6
abundance: once
j_gene: TRBJ1-5
CDR3nt: TGTGCCAGCAGCGGGACAGGCAATCAGCCCCAGCATTTT
CDR3aa: CASSGTGNQPQHF